The 27 T cell receptor beta chains listed next were all sequenced from one sample in a study of cytomegalovirus exposure and HLA in healthy donors. The PCR ran on 60 Vbeta and 13 Jbeta primers. Libraries were prepared by immunoSEQ multiplex PCR; TCRdb keeps only in-frame clonotypes and omits some of them. There are approximately 140,000 clones in the sample; around 65% occur only once, and over 5% lies in the top ten. Sequenced material: PBMCs. The source of these receptors is a woman aged 60-75 years in good health and CMV-seronegative.

The genes are TRBV29-1 and TRBJ2-7; TRBD2 matches at 8 bases. The CDR3 is made up of 13 amino acids. Germline-derived CDR1 and CDR2 are SQVTM and ANQGSEA. V lost 4 bases and J lost 1; bases outside the gene matches: 3. The CDR3 DNA follows: TGCAGCGTTGTCCAGCGGGGGTCCTACGAGCAGTACTTC. Amino acids: CSVVQRGSYEQYF.

The count of this clone is one. The gene calls are TRBV7-2 and TRBJ1-2; D is unclear. Looked up from germline, CDR1 is SGHTA and CDR2 is FQGNSA. V shed 5 bases and J shed 8 bases, with 24 bases lying between them. This CDR3 is built from 16 residues. CDR3 coding DNA: TGTGCCAGCAGCCCCAGAATACTCATACAATCGGGAGGCTACACCTTC. It is translated as CASSPRILIQSGGYTF. Together with reference TRBV7-2 and TRBJ1-2, the CDR3 gives the full variable domain: GAGVSQSPSNKVTEKGKDVELRCDPISGHTALYWYRQSLGQGLEFLIYFQGNSAPDKSGLPSDRFSAERTGGSVSTLTIQRTQQEDSAVYLCASSPRILIQSGGYTFGSGTRLTVV.

For the CDR3, the DNA is TGCAGCGCGCAAGGCGGGGGCGGCACAGATACGCAGTATTTT. This encodes CSAQGGGGTDTQYF. The rearrangement joins TRBV29-1 to TRBJ2-3; D possibly corresponds to TRBD2 (7 bases). Germline V gene lookup returns CDR1 SQVTM and CDR2 ANQGSEA. V was clipped by 7 bases and J by 1 base, with 15 bases between them. The CDR3 covers 14 residues.

This clone showed up just once. The chain uses TRBV7-2 and TRBJ2-5; maybe TRBD2 (6 bases). Trimming stripped 2 bases from V and 1 base from J, with 11 bases between. Looked up from germline, CDR1 is SGHTA and CDR2 is FQGNSA. This CDR3 is built from 15 residues. The CDR3 spells CASSLFAGTQETQYF. DNA for the CDR3: TGTGCCAGCAGCTTATTTGCGGGGACCCAAGAGACCCAGTACTTC. The whole variable domain, remainder taken from reference TRBV7-2 and TRBJ2-5, is GAGVSQSPSNKVTEKGKDVELRCDPISGHTALYWYRQSLGQGLEFLIYFQGNSAPDKSGLPSDRFSAERTGGSVSTLTIQRTQQEDSAVYLCASSLFAGTQETQYFGPGTRLLVL.

The rearrangement joins TRBV25-1 to TRBJ2-2, with D hard to call. CDR1 is MGHDK and CDR2 is SYGVNS in the germline V gene. Between the trimmed V and J ends, which lost 0 bases and 5 bases, there was a span of 7 bases. The CDR3 loop spans 14 amino acids. CDR3 coding DNA: TGTGCCAGCAGTGAATACTCGAGGACCGGGGAGCTGTTTTTT. It yields the protein CASSEYSRTGELFF.

The genes are TRBV6-1 and TRBJ1-2; 7 bases are a match to TRBD1. The CDR3 is made up of 15 amino acids. The V segment lost 7 bases and the J segment 8 bases; nucleotides outside the gene matches: 16. CDR1 MNHNS and CDR2 SASEGT come from the germline V gene. The CDR3 here is CASKAGQAPAYGYTF. DNA for the CDR3: TGTGCCAGCAAGGCCGGACAGGCTCCGGCATACGGCTACACCTTC.

This clone was detected a few times. The chain combines TRBV4-3 with TRBJ1-6; 8 nucleotides match TRBD1. V was clipped by 0 bases and J by 4 bases; unmatched bases: 8. This CDR3 spans 18 amino acids. Germline assignment: CDR1 LGHNA and CDR2 YSLEER. This CDR3 is CASSQDPTGAQYNSPLHF. The CDR3 DNA sequence: TGCGCCAGCAGCCAAGATCCGACAGGGGCCCAATATAATTCACCCCTCCACTTT.

The J gene is TRBJ2-6, the V gene TRBV9; D unclear. CDR3 size: 17 residues. V was shortened by 0 bases and J by 0 bases, with 10 bases between the two germline ends. Germline V lookup: CDR1 SGDLS, CDR2 YYNGEE. For the CDR3, the DNA is TGTGCCAGCAGCGTAGGGGCTACCCTCTCTGGGGCCAACGTCCTGACTTTC. The encoded protein is CASSVGATLSGANVLTF.

This sequence joins TRBV5-4 and TRBJ2-1, with D possibly TRBD2 on 6 matching bases. CDR1 SGHNT and CDR2 YYREEE come from the germline V gene (reference sequence). Trimming pared 0 bases from V and 1 base from J, leaving 8 bases between. The CDR3 extends over 15 amino acids. The CDR3 here is CASSLGLVSYNEQFF. The CDR3 DNA follows: TGTGCCAGCAGCTTGGGACTAGTATCCTACAATGAGCAGTTCTTC.

The V gene is TRBV7-2, the J gene TRBJ1-2; 8 positions match TRBD1. Germline CDR1 reads SGHTA; CDR2 reads FQGNSA. This CDR3 region has 15 residues. V lost 5 bases, J lost 4 bases, and 9 bases stayed unmatched. CDR3 sequence: CASSRTGRIGYGYTF. The CDR3, as DNA: TGTGCCAGCAGCCGGACAGGGAGGATAGGCTATGGCTACACCTTC.

The J gene is TRBJ1-1, the V gene TRBV7-2; D call uncertain. The CDR3 loop spans 13 amino acids. In germline, CDR1 is SGHTA, CDR2 FQGNSA. The V end was cut by 0 bases, the J end by 3 bases, with 5 bases between. The CDR3, as DNA: TGTGCCAGCAGCTTAGCTGCGTACACTGAAGCTTTCTTT. Residues: CASSLAAYTEAFF.

This clone has a handful of counts. The chain combines TRBV15 with TRBJ2-2; a weak D match, TRBD1 (6 bases). CDR3 length equals 17 residues. With 0 bases removed from V and 4 bases from J, the gap between germline ends came to 15 bases. Germline V gene sequence: CDR1 LNHNV, CDR2 YYDKDF (reference sequence). The CDR3 reads CATSREDLQGTTGELFF. DNA of the CDR3: TGTGCCACCAGCAGAGAAGATTTACAGGGAACCACCGGGGAGCTGTTTTTT.

The chain joins TRBV5-1 to TRBJ2-7, with D possibly being TRBD2 (5 bases). V was trimmed by 0 bases and J by 2 bases, leaving 12 bases between them. The CDR3 runs to 15 residues. Germline CDR1 reads SGHRS; CDR2 reads YFSETQ. The CDR3 bases are TGCGCCAGCAGCTTGGATAGTCCGGGGACCTACGAGCAGTACTTC. Its translation is CASSLDSPGTYEQYF. Full variable domain (outside the CDR3, taken from reference TRBV5-1 and TRBJ2-7): KAGVTQTPRYLIKTRGQQVTLSCSPISGHRSVSWYQQTPGQGLQFLFEYFSETQRNKGNFPGRFSGRQFSNSRSEMNVSTLELGDSALYLCASSLDSPGTYEQYFGPGTRLTVT.

The chain joins TRBV11-2 to TRBJ2-1; D may be TRBD2 (7 bases). Germline V lookup: CDR1 SGHAT, CDR2 FQNNGV. The CDR3 sequence is 17 residues long. V lost 7 bases and J 3 bases, leaving 22 bases between the germline ends. The CDR3 DNA sequence: TGTGCCAGCACCCTAGTCAGGGGTCGGGACTACTACAATGAGCAGTTCTTC. This sequence encodes CASTLVRGRDYYNEQFF.

The chain employs TRBV7-2 and TRBJ2-5; TRBD1 might be the D (6 bases). Germline assignment: CDR1 SGHTA and CDR2 FQGNSA. This CDR3 region has 13 residues. V was pared by 5 bases and J by 4 bases, with 11 bases between. The DNA of the CDR3 is TGTGCCAGCAGCATTCAGGGGAGAGAGACCCAGTACTTC. This codes for CASSIQGRETQYF. Full variable domain (missing parts from reference TRBV7-2 and TRBJ2-5): GAGVSQSPSNKVTEKGKDVELRCDPISGHTALYWYRQSLGQGLEFLIYFQGNSAPDKSGLPSDRFSAERTGGSVSTLTIQRTQQEDSAVYLCASSIQGRETQYFGPGTRLLVL.

This clone was seen only once. The chain recombines TRBV7-9 with TRBJ2-3; 8 bases line up with TRBD2. This CDR3 has 14 amino acids. V was clipped by 5 bases and J by 5 bases; unmatched bases: 6. The germline V gene encodes CDR1 SEHNR and CDR2 FQNEAQ (reference sequence). This CDR3 is CASSGAGGQDTQYF. The CDR3 DNA follows: TGTGCCAGCAGCGGCGCGGGGGGCCAAGATACGCAGTATTTT.

This chain joins TRBV5-1 and TRBJ2-2; unclear D gene. The CDR3 extends over 13 amino acids. V lost 0 bases and J lost 6, with 6 bases in between. Germline V CDR1 and CDR2: SGHRS, YFSETQ. The CDR3 DNA sequence: TGCGCCAGCAGCTTGGTTGGGCCCGGGGAGCTGTTTTTT. It encodes CASSLVGPGELFF.

The genes are TRBV6-1 and TRBJ1-4; D unclear. V lost 3 bases and J lost 7, with 9 bases in between. The CDR3 totals 13 residues. Germline V gives CDR1 MNHNS, CDR2 SASEGT. The CDR3 spells CASSDERGEKLFF. The CDR3 DNA sequence: TGTGCCAGCAGTGACGAACGGGGTGAAAAACTGTTTTTT.

In its sample, this clone was seen once. The chain couples TRBV5-1 to TRBJ2-3; maybe TRBD2 (5 bases). The CDR3 contains 14 residues. CDR1 and CDR2 from the germline V gene are SGHRS and YFSETQ. Trimming removed 4 bases at V and 2 bases at J, with 11 bases between. CDR3 DNA sequence: TGCGCCAGCAGCCCGCAGCGGAACACAGATACGCAGTATTTT. Its translation: CASSPQRNTDTQYF.

This rearrangement joins TRBV2 to TRBJ1-6; 8 bases agree with TRBD1. Germline lookup yields CDR1 SNHLY and CDR2 FYNNEI. The CDR3 runs to 16 residues. Trimming removed 7 bases from V and 6 bases from J; junction bases left unmatched: 11. CDR3 in amino acids: CASNTGGSSPNSPLHF. The CDR3, as DNA: TGTGCCAGCAATACAGGGGGATCTTCCCCTAATTCACCCCTCCACTTT.

This chain joins TRBV28 and TRBJ1-2; possibly TRBD1 for D (5 bases). V gave up 5 bases and J gave up 6 bases, with 16 bases separating them. The CDR3 is 14 residues long. Germline lookup yields CDR1 MDHEN and CDR2 SYDVKM. CDR3 protein: CASSTIGASDGYTF. CDR3 DNA sequence: TGTGCCAGCAGTACCATAGGGGCATCGGATGGCTACACCTTC.

The chain employs TRBV5-4 and TRBJ2-3; TRBD2 aligns across 9 bases. The CDR3 runs to 15 residues. The V segment lost 6 bases and the J segment 1 base; nucleotides outside the gene matches: 6. Germline V gene sequence: CDR1 SGHNT, CDR2 YYREEE (reference sequence). The CDR3 here is CASIAGGPGTDTQYF. Here the CDR3 DNA reads TGTGCCAGCATTGCGGGAGGGCCCGGCACAGATACGCAGTATTTT.

The J gene is TRBJ2-1, the V gene TRBV19; 13 bases fit TRBD2. CDR1 and CDR2 from the germline V gene are LNHDA and SQIVND (reference sequence). The CDR3 loop spans 17 amino acids. V was clipped by 5 bases and J by 4 bases; unmatched bases: 8. The CDR3 here is CASSRGLAGAQYNEQFF. The CDR3 DNA follows: TGTGCCAGTAGTCGAGGACTAGCGGGAGCCCAATACAATGAGCAGTTCTTC.

The chain employs TRBV4-2 and TRBJ2-5, with 8 bases identical to TRBD2. Germline V lookup: CDR1 LGHNA, CDR2 YNFKEQ. The CDR3 length is 15 residues. V trimming: 0 bases; J trimming: 1 base; junction bases outside the gene matches: 1. The CDR3 loop reads CASSQDREGQETQYF. The CDR3 bases are TGTGCCAGCAGCCAAGATCGGGAGGGCCAAGAGACCCAGTACTTC.

The rearrangement uses TRBV1 and TRBJ2-7; the table names TRBD2, a call not compared with the DNA. TRBV1 is tagged as a pseudogene. The CDR3 runs 16 residues. The CDR3 sequence: CTSSQEALAVRYEQYF. CDR3 coding DNA: TGCACCAGCAGCCAAGAAGCCCTAGCGGTTAGATACGAGCAGTACTTC.

The chain combines TRBV6-5 with TRBJ2-3; D is perhaps TRBD2 (5 bases). V was cut by 0 bases and J by 8 bases, with 12 bases left in between. In germline, CDR1 is MNHEY, CDR2 SVGAGI. The CDR3 loop spans 14 amino acids. CDR3 nucleotides: TGTGCCAGCAGTTACTCGACCTTCGGGGTTACGCAGTATTTT. Protein: CASSYSTFGVTQYF.

This clone was picked up a small number of times. The V and J genes are TRBV6-1 and TRBJ2-3; the match to TRBD2 covers 12 bases. The germline V gene has CDR1 MNHNS and CDR2 SASEGT. The CDR3 is made up of 17 amino acids. V lost 0 bases to trimming and J lost 4 bases; unmatched junction nucleotides: 5. The CDR3 region is CASSEARRLAGADTQYF. DNA of the CDR3: TGTGCCAGCAGTGAAGCCCGACGACTAGCGGGAGCAGATACGCAGTATTTT.